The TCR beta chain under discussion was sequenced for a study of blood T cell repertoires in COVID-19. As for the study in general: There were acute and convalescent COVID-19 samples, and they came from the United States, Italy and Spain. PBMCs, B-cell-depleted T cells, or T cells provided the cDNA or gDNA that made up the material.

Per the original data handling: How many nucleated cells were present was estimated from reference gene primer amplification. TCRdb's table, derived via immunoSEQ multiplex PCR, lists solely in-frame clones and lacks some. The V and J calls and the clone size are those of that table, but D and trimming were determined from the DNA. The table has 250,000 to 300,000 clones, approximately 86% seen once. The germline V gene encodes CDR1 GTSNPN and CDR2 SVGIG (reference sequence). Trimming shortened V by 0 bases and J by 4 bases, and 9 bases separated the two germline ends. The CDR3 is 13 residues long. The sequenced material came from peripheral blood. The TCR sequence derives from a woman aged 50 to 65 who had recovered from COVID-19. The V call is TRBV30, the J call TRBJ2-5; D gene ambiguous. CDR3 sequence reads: CAWSVIERETQYF. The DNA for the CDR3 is TGTGCCTGGAGTGTTATTGAGAGAGAGACCCAGTACTTC.